This is a list of T cell receptor beta chains from one sample in a study of blood T cell repertoires in COVID-19. Profiling relied on immunoSEQ multiplex PCR, and the TCRdb table lists in-frame clones only, not all of them. The top ten clones hold 3% to 4% of a sample with about 110,000 clones, more than 65% of them seen once. The source material was peripheral blood. These receptors originate from a woman of 80 years or more with acute or convalescent COVID-19. Each CDR3 is given with its conserved first and last residue. The D gene is left open where the match is weak. Not every row has a clone size; where given, it reads once, few, many or a size class.

J: TRBJ1-2
size: NA
length: 14
D: TRBD1
V: TRBV30
CDR3: CAWSADRGEDGYTF
DNA: TGTGCCTGGAGTGCAGACAGGGGAGAAGATGGCTACACCTTC

J: TRBJ2-7
size: NA
length: 13
D: NA
V: TRBV6-5
CDR3: CASSYQRNYEQYF
DNA: TGTGCCAGCAGTTACCAGCGGAACTACGAGCAGTACTTC

J: TRBJ1-2
size: NA
length: 12
D: NA
V: TRBV6-5
CDR3: CASRQGNYGYTF
DNA: TGTGCCAGCCGCCAGGGGAACTATGGCTACACCTTC

J: TRBJ1-1
size: few
length: 13
D: NA
V: TRBV6-6
CDR3: CASRGLGGGEAFF
DNA: TGTGCCAGCAGGGGGCTGGGCGGGGGAGAAGCTTTCTTT

J: TRBJ2-3
size: NA
length: 14
D: NA
V: TRBV4-1
CDR3: CASTHWTEADTQYF
DNA: TGCGCCAGCACCCACTGGACAGAAGCAGATACGCAGTATTTT

J: TRBJ1-1
size: NA
length: 14
D: NA
V: TRBV5-1
CDR3: CASSFADSSTEAFF
DNA: TGCGCCAGCAGCTTTGCCGACTCGAGCACTGAAGCTTTCTTT

J: TRBJ1-2
size: NA
length: 14
D: NA
V: TRBV4-2
CDR3: CASSQDSGVNGYTF
DNA: TGTGCCAGCAGCCAAGATTCAGGGGTCAATGGCTACACCTTC

J: TRBJ2-1
size: NA
length: 14
D: TRBD2
V: TRBV5-4
CDR3: CASVERGGYNEQFF
DNA: TGTGCCAGCGTCGAGCGGGGGGGCTACAATGAGCAGTTCTTC

J: TRBJ2-1
size: NA
length: 16
D: TRBD2
V: TRBV6-1
CDR3: CASSERGTLTSDEQFF
DNA: TGTGCCAGCAGTGAAAGGGGGACCCTGACTAGCGATGAGCAGTTCTTC

J: TRBJ1-5
size: few
length: 16
D: TRBD1
V: TRBV5-6
CDR3: CASSLGGQGVLQPQHF
DNA: TGTGCCAGCAGCTTAGGTGGACAGGGGGTTCTACAGCCCCAGCATTTT

J: TRBJ2-2
size: few
length: 15
D: TRBD1
V: TRBV28
CDR3: CASSFLGQVSGELFF
DNA: TGTGCCAGCAGTTTCTTGGGACAGGTATCCGGTGAGCTGTTTTTT

J: TRBJ2-3
size: NA
length: 14
D: NA
V: TRBV30
CDR3: CAWSHAGGTDTQYF
DNA: TGTGCCTGGAGTCACGCCGGGGGCACAGATACGCAGTATTTT

J: TRBJ1-1
size: NA
length: 12
D: NA
V: TRBV28
CDR3: CASSSQRSEAFF
DNA: TGTGCCAGCAGTTCCCAGCGATCAGAAGCTTTCTTT

J: TRBJ2-7
size: NA
length: 14
D: NA
V: TRBV2
CDR3: CASSTSGWVNEQYF
DNA: TGTGCCAGCTCGACGAGCGGGTGGGTAAACGAGCAGTACTTC

J: TRBJ1-2
size: NA
length: 16
D: NA
V: TRBV7-9
CDR3: CASSLAYTSSGYGYTF
DNA: TGTGCCAGCAGCTTAGCGTACACTTCATCGGGCTATGGCTACACCTTC

J: TRBJ2-6
size: NA
length: 15
D: NA
V: TRBV7-6
CDR3: CASSLGGTGANVLTF
DNA: TGTGCCAGCAGCTTAGGAGGGACTGGGGCCAACGTCCTGACTTTC

J: TRBJ2-3
size: few
length: 16
D: TRBD2
V: TRBV6-2/TRBV6-3
CDR3: CASSFSGRAGANTQYF
DNA: TGTGCCAGCAGTTTTAGCGGGAGGGCCGGAGCTAATACGCAGTATTTT

J: TRBJ1-4
size: NA
length: 16
D: TRBD1
V: TRBV28
CDR3: CASSPPGTDNDRKLFF
DNA: TGTGCCAGCAGTCCCCCCGGGACAGATAATGATAGAAAACTGTTTTTT

J: TRBJ1-2
size: NA
length: 16
D: TRBD1
V: TRBV6-5
CDR3: CASSYDGTVSWDGYTF
DNA: TGTGCCAGCAGTTACGACGGGACAGTGTCTTGGGATGGCTACACCTTC

J: TRBJ2-5
size: few
length: 15
D: TRBD2
V: TRBV27
CDR3: CASSLSGGRVETQYF
DNA: TGTGCCAGCAGTTTATCTGGCGGGAGGGTTGAGACCCAGTACTTC

J: TRBJ2-5
size: once
length: 17
D: TRBD2
V: TRBV28
CDR3: CASSLAGGSGLGWTQYF
DNA: TGTGCCAGCAGTCTAGCGGGAGGGAGCGGGCTTGGATGGACCCAGTACTTC

J: TRBJ2-2
size: NA
length: 15
D: TRBD1
V: TRBV6-2/TRBV6-3
CDR3: CASSPRGGGTGELFF
DNA: TGTGCCAGCAGCCCGCGAGGGGGCGGCACCGGGGAGCTGTTTTTT

J: TRBJ2-5
size: NA
length: 14
D: TRBD1
V: TRBV7-9
CDR3: CASSLDRGRDTQYF
DNA: TGTGCCAGCAGCCTGGACAGGGGTCGGGATACCCAGTACTTC

J: TRBJ2-1
size: NA
length: 12
D: NA
V: TRBV4-2
CDR3: CASSQSEVEQFF
DNA: TGTGCCAGCAGCCAATCCGAGGTTGAGCAGTTCTTC

J: TRBJ2-3
size: NA
length: 15
D: TRBD1
V: TRBV28
CDR3: CASTLTGRFTDTQYF
DNA: TGTGCCAGCACCCTGACAGGGCGCTTCACAGATACGCAGTATTTT

J: TRBJ2-3
size: NA
length: 18
D: TRBD2
V: TRBV9
CDR3: CASSVASGWREGRDTQYF
DNA: TGTGCCAGCAGCGTAGCGAGCGGTTGGCGGGAGGGCCGAGATACGCAGTATTTT

J: TRBJ2-5
size: NA
length: 14
D: TRBD1
V: TRBV11-3
CDR3: CASSFGQGGETQYF
DNA: TGTGCCAGCAGCTTCGGACAGGGTGGGGAGACCCAGTACTTC

J: TRBJ1-4
size: NA
length: 14
D: TRBD1
V: TRBV5-1
CDR3: CASSMGQGSEKLFF
DNA: TGCGCCAGCAGCATGGGACAGGGGAGTGAAAAACTGTTTTTT

J: TRBJ1-3
size: NA
length: 15
D: NA
V: TRBV28
CDR3: CASNRRVNSGNTIYF
DNA: TGTGCCAGCAATCGCCGGGTCAACTCTGGAAACACCATATATTTT

J: TRBJ2-1
size: NA
length: 16
D: TRBD1
V: TRBV9
CDR3: CASSVAFGQGYNEQFF
DNA: TGTGCCAGCAGCGTAGCTTTCGGACAGGGCTACAATGAGCAGTTCTTC

J: TRBJ2-7
size: few
length: 14
D: TRBD1
V: TRBV6-5
CDR3: CASSLTGASYEQYF
DNA: TGTGCCAGCAGTCTGACAGGGGCCTCCTACGAGCAGTACTTC

J: TRBJ2-1
size: NA
length: 15
D: NA
V: TRBV7-2
CDR3: CASGGGSASYNEQFF
DNA: TGTGCCAGCGGGGGGGGCTCGGCATCCTACAATGAGCAGTTCTTC

J: TRBJ2-2
size: NA
length: 12
D: NA
V: TRBV24-1
CDR3: CATTEQGGELFF
DNA: TGTGCCACCACCGAACAGGGCGGGGAGCTGTTTTTT

J: TRBJ2-3
size: NA
length: 15
D: NA
V: TRBV20-1
CDR3: CSASQEAGRTDTQYF
DNA: TGCAGTGCTAGTCAGGAGGCGGGACGCACAGATACGCAGTATTTT

J: TRBJ1-5
size: few
length: 15
D: NA
V: TRBV2
CDR3: CASSVTRASNQPQHF
DNA: TGTGCCAGCAGTGTAACGAGGGCTAGCAATCAGCCCCAGCATTTT

J: TRBJ2-3
size: NA
length: 16
D: NA
V: TRBV10-1
CDR3: CASSSGGALRTDTQYF
DNA: TGCGCCAGCAGCTCTGGTGGGGCTCTACGCACAGATACGCAGTATTTT

J: TRBJ1-5
size: NA
length: 14
D: NA
V: TRBV5-1
CDR3: CASSLGDSDQPQHF
DNA: TGCGCCAGCAGCTTGGGTGACAGCGATCAGCCCCAGCATTTT

J: TRBJ2-3
size: NA
length: 15
D: TRBD2
V: TRBV13
CDR3: CASSLTSPASDTQYF
DNA: TGTGCCAGCAGCTTGACTAGCCCGGCATCGGATACGCAGTATTTT

J: TRBJ1-2
size: few
length: 14
D: NA
V: TRBV4-3
CDR3: CASSPGGRDYGYTF
DNA: TGCGCCAGCAGCCCGGGCGGGCGAGACTATGGCTACACCTTC

J: TRBJ2-6
size: NA
length: 15
D: NA
V: TRBV5-4
CDR3: CASSLASGGANVLTF
DNA: TGTGCCAGCAGCTTGGCTTCGGGTGGGGCCAACGTCCTGACTTTC

J: TRBJ2-2
size: once
length: 18
D: TRBD2
V: TRBV11-2
CDR3: CASSLDRGLAGSTGELFF
DNA: TGTGCCAGCAGCTTAGATCGAGGACTAGCGGGGAGCACCGGGGAGCTGTTTTTT

J: TRBJ1-1
size: NA
length: 17
D: NA
V: TRBV6-1
CDR3: CASSEALILGLNTEAFF
DNA: TGTGCCAGCAGTGAAGCACTCATACTGGGGCTAAACACTGAAGCTTTCTTT

J: TRBJ1-2
size: NA
length: 15
D: NA
V: TRBV11-2
CDR3: CASSLVRGGLDGYTF
DNA: TGTGCCAGCAGCTTAGTGCGGGGTGGGTTGGATGGCTACACCTTC

J: TRBJ2-3
size: NA
length: 17
D: TRBD2
V: TRBV5-4
CDR3: CASSLLLAGSSTDTQYF
DNA: TGTGCCAGCAGCTTGCTTCTAGCGGGATCCTCCACAGATACGCAGTATTTT

J: TRBJ2-6
size: NA
length: 14
D: TRBD1
V: TRBV2
CDR3: CASSDRDRANVLTF
DNA: TGTGCCAGCAGCGACAGGGACAGGGCCAACGTCCTGACTTTC

J: TRBJ2-7
size: NA
length: 18
D: TRBD2
V: TRBV9
CDR3: CASSVRGETGLGIYEQYF
DNA: TGTGCCAGCAGCGTCCGAGGGGAGACTGGACTAGGAATCTACGAGCAGTACTTC

J: TRBJ2-1
size: NA
length: 15
D: TRBD2
V: TRBV4-3
CDR3: CASSPGLAEGQEQFF
DNA: TGCGCCAGCAGCCCGGGACTAGCGGAAGGCCAAGAGCAGTTCTTC

J: TRBJ2-2
size: many
length: 15
D: TRBD1
V: TRBV19
CDR3: CASSIRGLNTGELFF
DNA: TGTGCCAGTAGTATCAGGGGGCTCAACACCGGGGAGCTGTTTTTT

J: TRBJ1-1
size: NA
length: 11
D: NA
V: TRBV19
CDR3: CASRIQMEAFF
DNA: TGTGCCAGTAGAATTCAGATGGAAGCTTTCTTT

J: TRBJ2-2
size: NA
length: 13
D: NA
V: TRBV5-8
CDR3: CASSSRNTGELFF
DNA: TGTGCCAGCAGCTCTCGGAACACCGGGGAGCTGTTTTTT

J: TRBJ1-3
size: NA
length: 19
D: TRBD1
V: TRBV30
CDR3: CAWSLGAGGSLLAGNTIYF
DNA: TGTGCCTGGAGTTTAGGGGCAGGGGGTTCATTACTGGCTGGAAACACCATATATTTT

J: TRBJ1-1
size: NA
length: 17
D: NA
V: TRBV30
CDR3: CAWSPRRDDWRNTEAFF
DNA: TGTGCCTGGAGTCCCCGCCGCGACGACTGGAGGAACACTGAAGCTTTCTTT

J: TRBJ2-5
size: NA
length: 13
D: TRBD2
V: TRBV19
CDR3: CASSPTSGLTQYF
DNA: TGTGCCAGTAGTCCGACTAGCGGCCTAACCCAGTACTTC

J: TRBJ2-1
size: NA
length: 16
D: TRBD2
V: TRBV7-9
CDR3: CASSLVAGGPRVKQFF
DNA: TGTGCCAGCAGCTTAGTTGCGGGAGGGCCTCGGGTTAAGCAGTTCTTC

J: TRBJ1-5
size: few
length: 19
D: NA
V: TRBV3-1/TRBV3-2
CDR3: CASSQDSRLVGGGNQPQHF
DNA: TGTGCCAGCAGCCAAGATAGTCGTCTCGTTGGGGGCGGAAATCAGCCCCAGCATTTT

J: TRBJ2-6
size: NA
length: 16
D: NA
V: TRBV18
CDR3: CASSPTTGSGANVLTF
DNA: TGTGCCAGCTCACCTACTACAGGGTCTGGGGCCAACGTCCTGACTTTC

J: TRBJ2-5
size: once
length: 16
D: TRBD2
V: TRBV24-1
CDR3: CATSDWTSGSQETQYF
DNA: TGTGCCACCAGTGATTGGACTAGCGGGAGTCAAGAGACCCAGTACTTC

J: TRBJ2-7
size: NA
length: 15
D: TRBD1
V: TRBV4-2
CDR3: CASSPGQGMSYEQYF
DNA: TGTGCCAGCAGCCCAGGACAGGGGATGTCCTACGAGCAGTACTTC

J: TRBJ2-3
size: NA
length: 14
D: NA
V: TRBV9
CDR3: CASSTLSGTDTQYF
DNA: TGTGCCAGCAGCACCTTATCGGGCACAGATACGCAGTATTTT